The TCR beta chain described here comes from a study of graft-versus-host responses after intestinal transplantation. At the level of the study: Among the recipients, transplants were multivisceral, liver-intestinal, or isolated intestinal. The study gave all recipients anti-thymocyte globulin induction, then tacrolimus and steroids for roughly 3 years.

The data were produced by immunoSEQ multiplex PCR, yet TCRdb's version contains in-frame clones alone and is incomplete. Among 130,000 to 150,000 clones, 85% to 95% were seen once, and the ten largest hold about 0.18%. Germline V lookup: CDR1 MDHEN, CDR2 SYDVKM. This CDR3 has 15 residues. With V trimmed by 3 bases and J by 1 base, 5 bases remained unmatched. This clone has a handful of counts. Its antigen is still unknown. The source is a human donor who received an intestinal transplant. The chain has TRBV28 and TRBJ2-5, with 7 bases that match TRBD1. The sequenced sample was unstimulated CD4+ T cells sorted from spleen or lymph node cells, obtained before intestinal transplant. CDR3 DNA sequence: TGTGCCAGCAGTTTCCCCCGGACAGGCCAAGAGACCCAGTACTTC. Translation: CASSFPRTGQETQYF.